This T cell receptor (beta chain) appears in the sequencing data of a study of T cells in localized non-small cell lung cancer. Study-level points and caveats: Detection in adjacent lung was observed for a median about 56 of the top 100 tumor clones. Only one tumor region went through sequencing, so heterogeneity may still be there. Higher T cell density in the blood was associated with longer overall survival, whereas higher adjacent-lung clonality associated with shorter survival.

Germline-derived CDR1 and CDR2 are SNHLY and FYNNEI. The CDR3 length is 14 residues. Trimming stripped 2 bases from V and 4 bases from J, with 9 bases between. Turning to this clone: Its specificity is unknown.

The table came from immunoSEQ multiplex PCR; TCRdb's copy has only in-frame clones and leaves some out. The sample yields some 66,000 clones, 80% to 90% seen once. Sequencing was performed on peripheral blood, taken before any cancer treatment. The chain uses TRBV2 and TRBJ1-5; tentative D call: TRBD1 (5 bases). This TCR derives from an older female donor with stage I lung adenocarcinoma. DNA for the CDR3: TGTGCCAGCAGTGAACGCAGGGTTAATCAGCCCCAGCATTTT. As protein: CASSERRVNQPQHF.